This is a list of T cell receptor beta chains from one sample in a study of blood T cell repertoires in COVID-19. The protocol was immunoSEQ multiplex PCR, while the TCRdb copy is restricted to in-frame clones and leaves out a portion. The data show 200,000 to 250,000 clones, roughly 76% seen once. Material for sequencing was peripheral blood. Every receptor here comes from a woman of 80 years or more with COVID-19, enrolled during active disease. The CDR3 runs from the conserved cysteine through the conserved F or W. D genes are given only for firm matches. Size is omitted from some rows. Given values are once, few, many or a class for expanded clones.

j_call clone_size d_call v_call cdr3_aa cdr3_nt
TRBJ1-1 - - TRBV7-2 CASSRGSPNTEAFF TGTGCCAGCAGTCGCGGGTCACCGAACACTGAAGCTTTCTTT
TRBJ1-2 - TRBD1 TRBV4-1 CASSQAGTDYGYTF TGCGCCAGCAGCCAGGCAGGGACAGACTATGGCTACACCTTC
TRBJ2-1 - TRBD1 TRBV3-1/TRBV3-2 CASSQARQGVNEQFF TGTGCCAGCAGCCAAGCGCGGCAGGGGGTGAATGAGCAGTTCTTC
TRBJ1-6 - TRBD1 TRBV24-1 CATSDLRDRDNSPLHF TGTGCCACCAGTGATTTGCGGGACAGGGATAATTCACCCCTCCACTTT
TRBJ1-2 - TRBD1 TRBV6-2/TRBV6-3 CASSYLPPVQGGNYGYTF TGTGCCAGCAGTTACCTACCCCCGGTTCAGGGGGGAAACTATGGCTACACCTTC
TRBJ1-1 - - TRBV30 CAWSGAVHSEAFF TGTGCCTGGAGTGGTGCCGTTCACAGTGAAGCTTTCTTT
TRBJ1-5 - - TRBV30 CAWSVRGGSQPQHF TGTGCCTGGAGTGTACGGGGGGGGTCTCAGCCCCAGCATTTT
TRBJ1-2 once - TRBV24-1 CATTSSPNRDYGYTF TGTGCCACTACTTCAAGCCCCAACAGGGACTATGGCTACACCTTC
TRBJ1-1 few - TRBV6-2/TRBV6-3 CASSKPGLVAFF TGTGCCAGCAGTAAACCCGGACTGGTAGCTTTCTTT
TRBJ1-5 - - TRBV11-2 CASSPGVTFNQPQHF TGTGCCAGCAGCCCAGGGGTGACCTTTAATCAGCCCCAGCATTTT
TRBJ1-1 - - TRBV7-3 CASSPRGQPHEAFF TGTGCCAGCAGCCCCCGTGGGCAACCCCATGAAGCTTTCTTT
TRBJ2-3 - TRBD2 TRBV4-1 CASSSRLAGTDTQYF TGCGCCAGCAGCTCCCGACTAGCGGGCACAGATACGCAGTATTTT
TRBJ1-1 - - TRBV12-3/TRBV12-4 CASRQTGNTEAFF TGTGCCAGCAGGCAGACAGGGAACACTGAAGCTTTCTTT
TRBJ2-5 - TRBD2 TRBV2 CASSGRGAYQETQYF TGTGCCAGCAGTGGGCGGGGGGCGTACCAAGAGACCCAGTACTTC
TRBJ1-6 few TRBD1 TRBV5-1 CASSSGQGSSYNSPLHF TGCGCCAGCAGCTCGGGACAGGGTAGCTCCTATAATTCACCCCTCCACTTT
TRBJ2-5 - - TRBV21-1 CASSKDGTGKETQYF TGTGCCAGCAGCAAAGACGGGACAGGGAAAGAGACCCAGTACTTC
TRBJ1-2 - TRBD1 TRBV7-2 CASSLQGAVGYTF TGTGCCAGCAGCTTACAGGGGGCGGTGGGCTACACCTTC
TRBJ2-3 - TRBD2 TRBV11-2 CASSPDLTSGVPDTQYF TGTGCCAGCAGTCCTGATTTGACTAGCGGGGTGCCAGATACGCAGTATTTT
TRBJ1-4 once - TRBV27 CASSLRSTGSNEKLFF TGTGCCAGCAGCCTAAGGTCGACAGGTTCTAATGAAAAACTGTTTTTT
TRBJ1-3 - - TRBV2 CASSEAGAGNTIYF TGTGCCAGCAGTGAAGCAGGGGCAGGAAACACCATATATTTT
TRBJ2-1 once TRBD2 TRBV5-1 CASSSLAGENEQFF TGCGCCAGCAGCTCCTTAGCGGGAGAGAATGAGCAGTTCTTC